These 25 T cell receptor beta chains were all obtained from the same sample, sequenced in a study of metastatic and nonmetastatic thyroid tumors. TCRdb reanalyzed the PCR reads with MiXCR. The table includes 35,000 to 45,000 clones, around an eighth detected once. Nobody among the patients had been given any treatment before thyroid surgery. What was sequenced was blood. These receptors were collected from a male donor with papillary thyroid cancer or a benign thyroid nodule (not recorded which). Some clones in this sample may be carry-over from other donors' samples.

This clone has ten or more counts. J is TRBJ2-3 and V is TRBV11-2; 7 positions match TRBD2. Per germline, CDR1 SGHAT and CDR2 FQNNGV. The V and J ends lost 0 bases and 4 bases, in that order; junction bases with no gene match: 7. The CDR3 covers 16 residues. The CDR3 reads CASSLEGTSVADTQYF. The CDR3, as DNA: TGTGCCAGCAGCTTAGAGGGTACTAGCGTGGCAGATACGCAGTATTTT.

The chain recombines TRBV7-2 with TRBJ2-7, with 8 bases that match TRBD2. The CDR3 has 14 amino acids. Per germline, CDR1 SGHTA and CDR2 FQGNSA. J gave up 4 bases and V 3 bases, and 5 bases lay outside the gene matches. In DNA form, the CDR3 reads TGTGCCAGCAGCTTCCCGGGAGGGGCTTACGAGCAGTACTTC. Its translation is CASSFPGGAYEQYF.

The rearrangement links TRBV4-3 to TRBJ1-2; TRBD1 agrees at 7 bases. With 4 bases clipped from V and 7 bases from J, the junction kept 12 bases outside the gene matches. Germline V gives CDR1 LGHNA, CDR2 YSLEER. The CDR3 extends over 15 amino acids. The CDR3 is CASSPDDRESCGYTF. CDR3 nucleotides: TGCGCCAGCAGCCCGGATGACAGGGAATCTTGTGGCTACACCTTC.

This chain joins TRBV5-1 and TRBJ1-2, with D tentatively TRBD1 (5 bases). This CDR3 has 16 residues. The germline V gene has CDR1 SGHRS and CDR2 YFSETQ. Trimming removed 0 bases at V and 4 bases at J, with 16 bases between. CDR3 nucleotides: TGCGCCAGCAGCTTGGAGTTCGGGGCGCGACTCTATGGCTACACCTTC. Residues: CASSLEFGARLYGYTF.

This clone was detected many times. The CDR3 region has the DNA TGTGCCAGCAGTTTTGGGCATGGCTACACCTTC. It specifies CASSFGHGYTF. V and J are TRBV12-3 or TRBV12-4 and TRBJ1-2; D call uncertain. The CDR3 has 11 residues. Trimming left V 3 bases short and J 6 bases short, with 5 bases between.

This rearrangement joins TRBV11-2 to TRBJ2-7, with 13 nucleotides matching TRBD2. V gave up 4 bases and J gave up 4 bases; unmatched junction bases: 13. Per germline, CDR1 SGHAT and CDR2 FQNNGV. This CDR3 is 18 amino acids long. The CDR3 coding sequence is TGTGCCAGCAGCTCCCTCCCTCGGACTAGCGGGAGTAATTACGAGCAGTACTTC. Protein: CASSSLPRTSGSNYEQYF. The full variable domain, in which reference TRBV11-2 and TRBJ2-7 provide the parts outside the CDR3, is EAGVAQSPRYKIIEKRQSVAFWCNPISGHATLYWYQQILGQGPKLLIQFQNNGVVDDSQLPKDRFSAERLKGVDSTLKIQPAKLEDSAVYLCASSSLPRTSGSNYEQYFGPGTRLTVT.

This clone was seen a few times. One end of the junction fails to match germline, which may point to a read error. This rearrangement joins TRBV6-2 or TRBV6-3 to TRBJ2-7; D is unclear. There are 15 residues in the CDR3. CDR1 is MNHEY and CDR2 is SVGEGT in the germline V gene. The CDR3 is CAGSSTADGGYEQYF. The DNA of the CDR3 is TGTGCCGGCAGTTCCACGGCGGACGGTGGCTACGAGCAGTACTTC.

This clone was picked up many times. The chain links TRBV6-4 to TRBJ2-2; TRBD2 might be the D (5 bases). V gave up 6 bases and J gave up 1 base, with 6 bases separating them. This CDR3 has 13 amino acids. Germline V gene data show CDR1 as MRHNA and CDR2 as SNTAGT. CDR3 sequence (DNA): TGTGCCAGCAGAGGACTGAACACCGGGGAGCTGTTTTTT. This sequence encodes CASRGLNTGELFF.

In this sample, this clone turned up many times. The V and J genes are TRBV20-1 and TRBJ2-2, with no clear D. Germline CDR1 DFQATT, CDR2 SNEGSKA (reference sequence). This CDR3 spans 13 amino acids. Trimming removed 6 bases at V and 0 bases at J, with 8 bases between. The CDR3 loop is CSAIVPNTGELFF. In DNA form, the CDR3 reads TGCAGTGCCATAGTACCGAACACCGGGGAGCTGTTTTTT.

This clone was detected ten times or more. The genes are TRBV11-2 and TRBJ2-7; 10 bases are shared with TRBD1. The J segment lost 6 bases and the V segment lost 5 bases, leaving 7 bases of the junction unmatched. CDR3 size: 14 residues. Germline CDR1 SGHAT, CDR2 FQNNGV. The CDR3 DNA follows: TGTGCCAGCAGCCGGACGGACAGGGGGACCGAGCAGTACTTC. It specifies CASSRTDRGTEQYF.

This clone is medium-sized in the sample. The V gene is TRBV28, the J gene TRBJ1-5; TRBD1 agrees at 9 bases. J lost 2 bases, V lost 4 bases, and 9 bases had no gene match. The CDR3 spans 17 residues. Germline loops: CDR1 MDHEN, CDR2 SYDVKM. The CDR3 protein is CASSSFVQGAGNQPQHF. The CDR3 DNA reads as TGTGCCAGCAGTTCTTTCGTACAGGGGGCCGGCAATCAGCCCCAGCATTTT.

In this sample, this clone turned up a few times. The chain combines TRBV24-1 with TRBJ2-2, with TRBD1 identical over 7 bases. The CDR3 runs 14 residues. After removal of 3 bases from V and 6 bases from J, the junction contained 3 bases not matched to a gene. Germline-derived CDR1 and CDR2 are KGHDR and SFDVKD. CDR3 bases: TGTGCCACCAGTGATAAGGGGGCAGCCGGGGAGCTGTTTTTT. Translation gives CATSDKGAAGELFF.

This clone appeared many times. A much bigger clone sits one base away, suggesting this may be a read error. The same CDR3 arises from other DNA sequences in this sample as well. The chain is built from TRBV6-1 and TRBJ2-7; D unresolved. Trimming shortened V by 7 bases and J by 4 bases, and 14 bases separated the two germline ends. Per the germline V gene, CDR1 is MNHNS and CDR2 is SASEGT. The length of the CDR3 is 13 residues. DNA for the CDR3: TGTGCCAGCAAGGGTAGGGCCGTTTACGAGCAGTACTTC. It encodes CASKGRAVYEQYF.

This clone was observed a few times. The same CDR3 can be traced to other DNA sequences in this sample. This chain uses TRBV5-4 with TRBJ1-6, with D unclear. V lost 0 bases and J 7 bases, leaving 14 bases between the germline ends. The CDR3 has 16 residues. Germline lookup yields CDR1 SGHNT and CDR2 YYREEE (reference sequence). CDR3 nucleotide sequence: TGTGCCAGCAGCTTGGCCGGGTCTGGGTACAATTCACCCCTCCACTTT. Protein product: CASSLAGSGYNSPLHF.

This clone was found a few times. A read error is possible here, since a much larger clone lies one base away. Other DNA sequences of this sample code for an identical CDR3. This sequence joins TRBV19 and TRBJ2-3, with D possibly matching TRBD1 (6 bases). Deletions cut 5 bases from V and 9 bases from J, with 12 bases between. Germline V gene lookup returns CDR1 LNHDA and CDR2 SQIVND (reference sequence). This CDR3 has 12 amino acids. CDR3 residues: CASSAQGQTQYF. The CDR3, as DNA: TGTGCCAGTAGTGCACAGGGTCAAACGCAGTATTTT.

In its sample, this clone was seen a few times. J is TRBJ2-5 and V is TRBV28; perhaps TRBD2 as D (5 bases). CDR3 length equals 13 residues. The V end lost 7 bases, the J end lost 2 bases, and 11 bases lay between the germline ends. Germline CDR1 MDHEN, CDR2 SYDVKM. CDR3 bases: TGTGCCAGCAAACGAGCGGAGCAAGAGACCCAGTACTTC. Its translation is CASKRAEQETQYF.

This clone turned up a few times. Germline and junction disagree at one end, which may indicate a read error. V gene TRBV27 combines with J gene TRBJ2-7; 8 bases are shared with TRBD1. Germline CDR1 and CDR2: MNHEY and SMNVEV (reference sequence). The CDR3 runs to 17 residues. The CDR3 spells CASSELSSTGGRYEQHF. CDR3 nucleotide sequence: TGTGCCAGCAGCGAGTTATCTTCCACAGGGGGTAGGTACGAGCAGCACTTC.

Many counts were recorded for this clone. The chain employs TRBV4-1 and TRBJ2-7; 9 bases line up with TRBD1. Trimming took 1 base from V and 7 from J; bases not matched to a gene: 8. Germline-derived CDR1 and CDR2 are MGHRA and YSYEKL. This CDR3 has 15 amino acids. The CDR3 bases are TGCGCCAGCAGCCAAGCGTACAGGGGGCATTGGGAGCAGTACTTC. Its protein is CASSQAYRGHWEQYF.

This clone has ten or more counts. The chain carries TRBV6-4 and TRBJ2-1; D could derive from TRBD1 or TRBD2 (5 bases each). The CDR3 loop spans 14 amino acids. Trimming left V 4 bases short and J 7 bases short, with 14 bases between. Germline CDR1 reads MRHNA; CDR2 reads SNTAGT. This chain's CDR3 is CASSAGPAANEQFF. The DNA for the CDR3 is TGTGCCAGCAGTGCGGGACCCGCGGCTAATGAGCAGTTCTTC.

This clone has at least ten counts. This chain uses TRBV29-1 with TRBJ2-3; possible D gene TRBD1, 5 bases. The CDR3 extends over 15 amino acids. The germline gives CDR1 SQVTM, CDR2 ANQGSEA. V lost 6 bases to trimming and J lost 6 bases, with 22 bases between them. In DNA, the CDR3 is TGCAGCGTCGACCGACGGAGTGGGGCACGCGATACGCAGTATTTT. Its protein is CSVDRRSGARDTQYF.

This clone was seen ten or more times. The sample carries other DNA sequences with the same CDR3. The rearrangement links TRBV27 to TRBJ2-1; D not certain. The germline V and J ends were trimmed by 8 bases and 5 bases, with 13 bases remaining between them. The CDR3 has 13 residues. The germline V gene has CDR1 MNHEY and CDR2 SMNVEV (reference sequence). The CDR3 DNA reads TGTGCCAGCCACCGGCACGGGCACAATGAGCAGTTCTTC. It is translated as CASHRHGHNEQFF.

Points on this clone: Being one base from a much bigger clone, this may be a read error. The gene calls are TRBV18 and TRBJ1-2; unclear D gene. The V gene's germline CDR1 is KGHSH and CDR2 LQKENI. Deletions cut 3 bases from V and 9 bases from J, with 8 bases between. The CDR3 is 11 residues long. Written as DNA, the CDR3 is TGTGCCAGCTCACCGGACGGTAGCTACACCTTC. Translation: CASSPDGSYTF.

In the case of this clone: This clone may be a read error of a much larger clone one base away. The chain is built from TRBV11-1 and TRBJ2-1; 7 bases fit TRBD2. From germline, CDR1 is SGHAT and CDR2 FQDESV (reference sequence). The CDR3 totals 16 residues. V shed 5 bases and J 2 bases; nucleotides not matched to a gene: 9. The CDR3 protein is CASSPPGAGPYNEQFF. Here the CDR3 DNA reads TGTGCCAGCAGCCCCCCCGGAGCGGGGCCCTACAATGAGCAGTTCTTC.

CDR3 in DNA: TGTGCCAGCAGCCAAGCTTCTCCCGCCAGCTCCTACAATGAGCAGTTCTTC. Its protein product is CASSQASPASSYNEQFF. The rearrangement joins TRBV3-1 to TRBJ2-1; D ambiguous. Trimming cost V 1 base and J 0 bases, with 13 bases left between them. Germline assignment: CDR1 LGHDT and CDR2 YNNKEL (reference sequence). The CDR3 is 17 residues long.

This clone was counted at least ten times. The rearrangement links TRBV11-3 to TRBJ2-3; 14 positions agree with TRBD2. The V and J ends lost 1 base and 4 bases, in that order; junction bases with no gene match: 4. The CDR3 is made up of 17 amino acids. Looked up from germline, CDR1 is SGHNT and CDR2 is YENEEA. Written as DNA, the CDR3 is TGTGCCAGCAGCTTAGGACTAGCGGGAGGGCCGGCAGATACGCAGTATTTT. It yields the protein CASSLGLAGGPADTQYF. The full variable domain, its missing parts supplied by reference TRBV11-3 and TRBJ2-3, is EAGVVQSPRYKIIEKKQPVAFWCNPISGHNTLYWYLQNLGQGPELLIRYENEEAVDDSQLPKDRFSAERLKGVDSTLKIQPAELGDSAVYLCASSLGLAGGPADTQYFGPGTRLTVL.